A single sample is the source of the 12 T cell receptor beta chains below, sequenced in a study of T cell clusters in autoimmune cytopenias. Each sample's input was 250 ng genomic DNA, 35,000 to 40,000 genome equivalents. One tube held mixed TRB-A and TRB-B primer pools for touch-down PCR. Using the multiplex PCR reads, TCRdb records one entry per CDR3 protein without DNA. This sample contains about 2,700 distinct CDR3 sequences. The sample comprised peripheral blood. All receptors come from a human donor with an autoimmune cytopenia or autoimmune hepatitis (not recorded which).

The rearrangement joins TRBV28 to TRBJ2-1; no DNA is available, so the TRBD1 call from TCRdb remains unchecked. This CDR3 has 19 amino acids. In germline, CDR1 is MDHEN, CDR2 SYDVKM. The CDR3 protein is CASSLPLGPISPSDNEQFF.

The V and J genes are TRBV5-1 and TRBJ2-5; checking the TCRdb D call of TRBD2 is not possible without DNA. Per germline, CDR1 SGHRS and CDR2 YFSETQ. The CDR3 totals 16 residues. This CDR3 is CASSPFLAGRGETQYF.

Measured by frequency, this clonotype is medium-sized (0.01 to 0.1%). The CDR3 sequence: CASSPRGPGRDTIYF. The chain uses TRBV6-1 and TRBJ1-3; as DNA is missing, the TRBD1 call by TCRdb cannot be tested. Germline V gene data show CDR1 as MNHNS and CDR2 as SASEGT. CDR3 length: 15 amino acids.

This clonotype is identified as medium-sized from frequency. The J gene is TRBJ1-5, the V gene TRBV15. The length of the CDR3 is 16 residues. The germline V gene encodes CDR1 LNHNV and CDR2 YYDKDF (reference sequence). The CDR3 protein is CATSREIATGNQPQHF.

V usage is TRBV5-1 and J usage is TRBJ2-7; the TCRdb D gene call, TRBD1, has no DNA to confirm it. CDR1 is SGHRS and CDR2 is YFSETQ in the germline V gene. The CDR3 contains 14 residues. CDR3 region: CASSLRDRPYEQYF.

V is TRBV5-1 and J is TRBJ2-5. The CDR3 runs 11 residues. In germline, CDR1 is SGHRS, CDR2 YFSETQ. CDR3 loop: CASRTQETQYF.

This rearrangement joins TRBV5-4 to TRBJ1-2; TCRdb's D call, TRBD1, is unchecked because there is no DNA. The germline gives CDR1 SGHNT, CDR2 YYREEE (reference sequence). The CDR3 spans 14 residues. This CDR3 is CASPRGQGANGYTF.

This clonotype is called medium-sized based on its frequency. V is TRBV12-3 or TRBV12-4 and J is TRBJ2-1. The CDR3 contains 16 residues. The CDR3 reads CASSTMTGAPYNEQFF.

Measured by frequency, this clonotype is medium-sized (0.01 to 0.1%). V and J are TRBV6-6 and TRBJ2-7; there is no DNA to check the TCRdb D call of TRBD1. Germline V CDR1 and CDR2: MNHNY, SVGAGI (reference sequence). The CDR3 is made up of 14 amino acids. The chain's CDR3 is CASSYSEGGYEQYF.

By frequency, this clonotype is medium-sized. The chain couples TRBV20-1 to TRBJ1-4; TCRdb lists TRBD1, though no DNA is available to test this call. The CDR3 totals 13 residues. Germline values: CDR1 DFQATT, CDR2 SNEGSKA (reference sequence). CDR3 amino acids: CSVGTVNNEKLFF.

According to its frequency, this clonotype is medium-sized (0.01 to 0.1%). The J gene is TRBJ1-2, the V gene TRBV27; TCRdb designates TRBD1, a call that cannot be tested without DNA. The CDR3 contains 14 residues. Germline CDR1 is MNHEY and CDR2 is SMNVEV (reference sequence). The CDR3 region is CASSLSPGTYGYTF.

The gene calls are TRBV14 and TRBJ1-5. The CDR3 totals 14 residues. The germline V gene encodes CDR1 SGHDN and CDR2 FVKESK. CDR3 in amino acids: CASSQIWLNQPQHF.